A single sample gave rise to the 2 T cell receptor beta chains below, sequenced in a study of follicular helper T cells after annual influenza vaccination. Time point specified: 2014-2015 season, 7 days after vaccination. TCRdb's table, derived via immunoSEQ multiplex PCR, lists solely in-frame clones and lacks some. The table records 9,300 or so clones, about four fifths of them present only once. The specimen comprised CXCR5+ CD38- circulating T follicular helper cells from blood, sampled 7 days after influenza vaccination. Subset here: circulating Tfh, non-naive CD4+CXCR5+PD-1+ (ICOS+CD38+ or ICOS-CD38-). The receptors stem from an adult who received the influenza vaccine.

The V and J genes are TRBV19 and TRBJ1-1, with 8 bases identical to TRBD1. The length of the CDR3 is 15 residues. Germline values: CDR1 LNHDA, CDR2 SQIVND (reference sequence). Germline trimming cut 6 bases from V and 5 bases from J; bases unmatched to any gene: 11. The CDR3 sequence is CASSTPQGVSTEAFF. CDR3 DNA sequence: TGTGCCAGTAGCACCCCACAGGGGGTGAGTACTGAAGCTTTCTTT.

This rearrangement joins TRBV28 to TRBJ2-3; D is unresolved. The CDR3 consists of 13 residues. Germline CDR1 MDHEN, CDR2 SYDVKM. The germline V and J ends were trimmed by 3 bases and 2 bases, with 6 bases remaining between them. Written as DNA, the CDR3 is TGTGCCAGCAGTTTCGCTGACACAGATACGCAGTATTTT. As protein: CASSFADTDTQYF.